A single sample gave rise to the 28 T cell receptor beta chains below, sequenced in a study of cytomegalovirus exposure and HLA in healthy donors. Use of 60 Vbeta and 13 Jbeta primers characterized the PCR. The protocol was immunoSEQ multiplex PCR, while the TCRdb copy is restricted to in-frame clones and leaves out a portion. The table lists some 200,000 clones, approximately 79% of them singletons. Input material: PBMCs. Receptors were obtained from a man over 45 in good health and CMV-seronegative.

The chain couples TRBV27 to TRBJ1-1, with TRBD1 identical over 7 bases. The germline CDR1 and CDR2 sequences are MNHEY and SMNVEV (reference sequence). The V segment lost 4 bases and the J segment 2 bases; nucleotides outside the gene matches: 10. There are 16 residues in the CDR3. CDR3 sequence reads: CASSWSNRGSNTEAFF. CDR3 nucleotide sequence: TGTGCCAGCAGTTGGTCCAACAGGGGATCAAACACTGAAGCTTTCTTT.

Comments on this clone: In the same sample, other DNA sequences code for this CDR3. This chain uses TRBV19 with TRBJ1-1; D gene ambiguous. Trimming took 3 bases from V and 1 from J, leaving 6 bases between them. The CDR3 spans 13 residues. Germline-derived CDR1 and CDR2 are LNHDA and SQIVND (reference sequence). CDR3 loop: CASSIARNTEAFF. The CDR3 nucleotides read TGTGCCAGTAGTATCGCCAGGAACACTGAAGCTTTCTTT.

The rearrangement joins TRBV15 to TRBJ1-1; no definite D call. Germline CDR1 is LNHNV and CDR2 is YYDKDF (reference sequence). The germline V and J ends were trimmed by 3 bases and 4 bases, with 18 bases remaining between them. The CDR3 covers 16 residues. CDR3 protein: CATSRSLLGSGTEAFF. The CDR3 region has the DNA TGTGCCACCAGCAGGTCCCTGCTCGGGTCGGGCACTGAAGCTTTCTTT.

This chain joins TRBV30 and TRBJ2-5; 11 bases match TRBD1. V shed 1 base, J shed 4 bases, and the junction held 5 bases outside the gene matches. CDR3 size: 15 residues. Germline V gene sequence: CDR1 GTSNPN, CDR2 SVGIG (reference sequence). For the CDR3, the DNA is TGTGCCTGGAGTGCAAAGGACAGGGGGCGAGAGACCCAGTACTTC. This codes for CAWSAKDRGRETQYF. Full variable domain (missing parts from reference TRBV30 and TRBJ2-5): SQTIHQWPATLVQPVGSPLSLECTVEGTSNPNLYWYRQAAGRGLQLLFYSVGIGQISSEVPQNLSASRPQDRQFILSSKKLLLSDSGFYLCAWSAKDRGRETQYFGPGTRLLVL.

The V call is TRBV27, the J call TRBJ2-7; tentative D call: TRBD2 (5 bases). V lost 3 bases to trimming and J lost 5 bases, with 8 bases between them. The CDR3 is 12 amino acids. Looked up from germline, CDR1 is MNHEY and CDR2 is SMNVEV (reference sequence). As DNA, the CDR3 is TGTGCCAGCAGTTTCGGGAACGACGAGCAGTACTTC. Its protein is CASSFGNDEQYF.

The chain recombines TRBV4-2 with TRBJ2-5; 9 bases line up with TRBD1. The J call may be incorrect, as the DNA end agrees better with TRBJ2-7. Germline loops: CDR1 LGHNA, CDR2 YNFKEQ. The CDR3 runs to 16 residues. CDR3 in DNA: TGTGCCAGCAGCCGGGTACCGGGACAGGGTGCCTACGAGCAGTACTTC. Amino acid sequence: CASSRVPGQGAYEQYF.

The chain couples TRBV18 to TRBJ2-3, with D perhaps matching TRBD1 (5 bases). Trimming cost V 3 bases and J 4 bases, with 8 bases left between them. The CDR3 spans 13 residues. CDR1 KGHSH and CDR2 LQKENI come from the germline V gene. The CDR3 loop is CASSPRQSDTQYF. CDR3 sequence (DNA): TGTGCCAGCTCACCTCGACAGTCAGATACGCAGTATTTT.

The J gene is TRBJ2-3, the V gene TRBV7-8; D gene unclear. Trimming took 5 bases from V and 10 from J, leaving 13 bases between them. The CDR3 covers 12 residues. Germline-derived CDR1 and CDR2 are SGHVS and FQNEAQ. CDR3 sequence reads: CASSLKLPPQYF. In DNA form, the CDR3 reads TGTGCCAGCAGCCTAAAACTCCCCCCGCAGTATTTT.

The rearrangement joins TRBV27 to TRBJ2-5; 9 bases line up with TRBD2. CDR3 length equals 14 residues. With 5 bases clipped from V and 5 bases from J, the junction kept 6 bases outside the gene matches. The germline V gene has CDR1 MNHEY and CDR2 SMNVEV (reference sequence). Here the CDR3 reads CASSRAGGQETQYF. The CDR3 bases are TGTGCCAGCAGTCGAGCGGGAGGTCAGGAGACCCAGTACTTC.

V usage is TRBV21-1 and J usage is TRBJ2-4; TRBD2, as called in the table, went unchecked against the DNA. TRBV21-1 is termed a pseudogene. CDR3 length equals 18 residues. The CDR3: CASSSLLRSGRAKNIQYF. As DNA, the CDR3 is TGTGCCAGCAGTAGCCTCCTCCGTAGCGGGAGGGCCAAAAACATTCAGTACTTC.

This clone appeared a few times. The CDR3 region is CASSAQAGTAKGNTIYF. DNA of the CDR3: TGTGCCAGCAGCGCCCAAGCTGGGACAGCGAAAGGAAACACCATATATTTT. The rearrangement joins TRBV9 to TRBJ1-3; 7 bases are a match to TRBD1. The CDR3 is made up of 17 amino acids. The ends lost 3 bases at V and 4 bases at J; junction bases unmatched: 13. The germline V gene has CDR1 SGDLS and CDR2 YYNGEE.

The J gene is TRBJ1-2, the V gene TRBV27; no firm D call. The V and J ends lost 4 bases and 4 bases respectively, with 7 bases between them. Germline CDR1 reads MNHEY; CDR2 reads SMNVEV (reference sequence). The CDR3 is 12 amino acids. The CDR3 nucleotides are TGTGCCAGCAGTTCCACGGGCTATGGCTACACCTTC. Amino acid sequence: CASSSTGYGYTF.

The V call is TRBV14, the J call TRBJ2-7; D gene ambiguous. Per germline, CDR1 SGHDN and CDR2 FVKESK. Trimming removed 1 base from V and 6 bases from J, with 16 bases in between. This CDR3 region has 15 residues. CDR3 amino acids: CASSQVGVFMSEQYF. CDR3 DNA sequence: TGTGCCAGCAGCCAAGTAGGAGTATTCATGAGCGAGCAGTACTTC.

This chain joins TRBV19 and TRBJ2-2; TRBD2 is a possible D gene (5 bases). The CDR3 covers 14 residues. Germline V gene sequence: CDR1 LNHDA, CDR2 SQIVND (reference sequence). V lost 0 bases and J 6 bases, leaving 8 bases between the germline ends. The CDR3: CASSIDPGSGELFF. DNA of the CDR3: TGTGCCAGTAGTATAGATCCGGGGTCCGGGGAGCTGTTTTTT.

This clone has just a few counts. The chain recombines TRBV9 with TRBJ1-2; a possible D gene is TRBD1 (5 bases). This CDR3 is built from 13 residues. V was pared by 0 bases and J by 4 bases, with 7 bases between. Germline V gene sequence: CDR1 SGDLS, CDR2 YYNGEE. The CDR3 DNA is TGTGCCAGCAGCGTAGGACAGTTCTATGGCTACACCTTC. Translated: CASSVGQFYGYTF.

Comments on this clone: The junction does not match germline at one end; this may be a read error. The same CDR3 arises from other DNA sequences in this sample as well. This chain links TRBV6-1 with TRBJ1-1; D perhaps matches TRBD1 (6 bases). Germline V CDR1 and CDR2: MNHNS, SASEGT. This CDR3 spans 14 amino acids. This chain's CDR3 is CASSEGQLNTEAFF. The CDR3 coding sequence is TGCGCCAGCAGTGAAGGACAGCTGAACACTGAAGCTTTCTTT.

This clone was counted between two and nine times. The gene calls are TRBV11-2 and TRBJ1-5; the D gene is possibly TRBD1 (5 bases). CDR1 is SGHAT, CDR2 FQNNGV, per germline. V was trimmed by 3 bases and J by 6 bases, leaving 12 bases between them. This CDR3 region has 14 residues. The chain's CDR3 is CASSFGREGQPQHF. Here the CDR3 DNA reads TGTGCCAGCAGCTTCGGCAGGGAGGGTCAGCCCCAGCATTTT. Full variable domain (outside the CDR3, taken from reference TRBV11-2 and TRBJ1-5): EAGVAQSPRYKIIEKRQSVAFWCNPISGHATLYWYQQILGQGPKLLIQFQNNGVVDDSQLPKDRFSAERLKGVDSTLKIQPAKLEDSAVYLCASSFGREGQPQHFGDGTRLSIL.

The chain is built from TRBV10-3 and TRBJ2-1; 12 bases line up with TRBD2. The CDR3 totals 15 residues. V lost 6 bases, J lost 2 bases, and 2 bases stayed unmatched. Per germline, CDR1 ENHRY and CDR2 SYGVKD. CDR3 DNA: TGTGCCATCAGCCGGACTAGCGGGGCCTACAATGAGCAGTTCTTC. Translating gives CAISRTSGAYNEQFF.

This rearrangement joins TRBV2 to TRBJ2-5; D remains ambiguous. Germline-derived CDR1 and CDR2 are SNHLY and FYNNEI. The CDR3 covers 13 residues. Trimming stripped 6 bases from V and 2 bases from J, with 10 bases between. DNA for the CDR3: TGTGCCAGCAGGTCGTGGGCTCAAGAGACCCAGTACTTC. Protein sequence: CASRSWAQETQYF.

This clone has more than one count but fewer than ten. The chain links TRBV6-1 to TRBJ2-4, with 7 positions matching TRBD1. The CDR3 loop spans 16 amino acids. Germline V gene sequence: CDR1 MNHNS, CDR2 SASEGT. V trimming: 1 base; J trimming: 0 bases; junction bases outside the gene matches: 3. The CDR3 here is CASSEVRGSAKNIQYF. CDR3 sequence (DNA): TGTGCCAGCAGTGAAGTCAGGGGGTCAGCCAAAAACATTCAGTACTTC.

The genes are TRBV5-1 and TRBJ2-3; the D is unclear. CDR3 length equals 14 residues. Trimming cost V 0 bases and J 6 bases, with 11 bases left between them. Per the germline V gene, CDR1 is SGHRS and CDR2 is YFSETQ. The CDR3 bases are TGCGCCAGCAGCTTGGAAACTACTTGGGATACGCAGTATTTT. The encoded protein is CASSLETTWDTQYF.

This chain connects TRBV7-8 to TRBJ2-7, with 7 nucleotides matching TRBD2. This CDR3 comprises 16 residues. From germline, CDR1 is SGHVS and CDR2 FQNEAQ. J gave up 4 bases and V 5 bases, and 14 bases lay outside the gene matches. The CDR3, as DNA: TGTGCCAGCAGCGCGCGGGGGAGACTCGGCAGGTACGAGCAGTACTTC. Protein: CASSARGRLGRYEQYF.

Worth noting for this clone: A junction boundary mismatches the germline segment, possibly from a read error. The DNA of the CDR3 is TGCGCCAGCAGCCAAGATCAAAACAACAGGGCAAACAGTCAGTACTTC. Protein product: CASSQDQNNRANSQYF. The genes are TRBV4-1 and TRBJ2-4; TRBD1 is a possible D gene (6 bases). The CDR3 totals 16 residues. CDR1 is MGHRA, CDR2 YSYEKL, per germline.

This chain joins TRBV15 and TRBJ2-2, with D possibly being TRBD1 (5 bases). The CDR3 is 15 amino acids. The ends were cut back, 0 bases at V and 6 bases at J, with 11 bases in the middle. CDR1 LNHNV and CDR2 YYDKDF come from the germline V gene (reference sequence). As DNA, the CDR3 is TGTGCCACCAGCAGAGACTATGTAGGGGCCGGGGAGCTGTTTTTT. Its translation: CATSRDYVGAGELFF.

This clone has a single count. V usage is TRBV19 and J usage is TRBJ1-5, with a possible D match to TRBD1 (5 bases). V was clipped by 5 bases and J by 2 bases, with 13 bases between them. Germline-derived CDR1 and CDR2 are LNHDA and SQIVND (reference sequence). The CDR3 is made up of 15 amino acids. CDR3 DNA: TGTGCCAGTAGTCCCCGGCAAGGGGGCAATCAGCCCCAGCATTTT. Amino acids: CASSPRQGGNQPQHF.

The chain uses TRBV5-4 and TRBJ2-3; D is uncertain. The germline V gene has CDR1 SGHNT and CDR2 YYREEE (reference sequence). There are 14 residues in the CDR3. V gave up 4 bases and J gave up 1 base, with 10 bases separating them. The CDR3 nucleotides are TGTGCCAGCAGCCGTAGTGTGGGCACAGATACGCAGTATTTT. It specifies CASSRSVGTDTQYF.

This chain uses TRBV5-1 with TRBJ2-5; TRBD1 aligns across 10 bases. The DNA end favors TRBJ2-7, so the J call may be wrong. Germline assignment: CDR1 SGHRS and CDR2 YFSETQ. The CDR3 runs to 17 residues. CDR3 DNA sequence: TGCGCCAGCAGCTTGAGTGCATTGGGACAGGGGATCTACGAGCAGTACTTC. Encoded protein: CASSLSALGQGIYEQYF.

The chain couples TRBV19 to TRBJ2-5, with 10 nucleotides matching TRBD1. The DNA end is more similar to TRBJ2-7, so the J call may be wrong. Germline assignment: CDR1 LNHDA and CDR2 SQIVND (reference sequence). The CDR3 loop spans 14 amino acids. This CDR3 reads CASSPGQGAYEQYF. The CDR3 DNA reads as TGTGCCAGTAGTCCCGGACAGGGGGCCTACGAGCAGTACTTC.